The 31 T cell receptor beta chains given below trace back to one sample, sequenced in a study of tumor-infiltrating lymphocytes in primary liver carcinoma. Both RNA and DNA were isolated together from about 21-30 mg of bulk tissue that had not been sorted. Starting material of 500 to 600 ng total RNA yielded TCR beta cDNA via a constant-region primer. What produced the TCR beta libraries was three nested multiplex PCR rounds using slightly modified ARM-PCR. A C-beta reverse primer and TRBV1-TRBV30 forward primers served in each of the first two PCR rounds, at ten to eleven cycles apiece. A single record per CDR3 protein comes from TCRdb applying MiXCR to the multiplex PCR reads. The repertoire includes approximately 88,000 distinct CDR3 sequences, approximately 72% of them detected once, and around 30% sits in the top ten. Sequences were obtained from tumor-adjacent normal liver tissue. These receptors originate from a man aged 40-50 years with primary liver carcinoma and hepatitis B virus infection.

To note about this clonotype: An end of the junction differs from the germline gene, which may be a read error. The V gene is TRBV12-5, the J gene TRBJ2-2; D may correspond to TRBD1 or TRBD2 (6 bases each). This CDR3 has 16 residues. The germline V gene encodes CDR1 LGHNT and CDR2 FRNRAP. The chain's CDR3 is CASGPPGAMNTGEQSF. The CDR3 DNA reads TGTGCTAGTGGTCCTCCGGGGGCCATGAACACCGGGGAGCAGTCTTTT.

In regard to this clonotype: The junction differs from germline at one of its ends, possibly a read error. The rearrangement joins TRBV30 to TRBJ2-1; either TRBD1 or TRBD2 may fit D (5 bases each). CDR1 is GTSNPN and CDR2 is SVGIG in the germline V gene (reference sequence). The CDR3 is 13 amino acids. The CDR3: CAWGGWSYNEHFF. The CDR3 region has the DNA TGTGCCTGGGGGGGATGGTCCTACAATGAGCATTTCTTC.

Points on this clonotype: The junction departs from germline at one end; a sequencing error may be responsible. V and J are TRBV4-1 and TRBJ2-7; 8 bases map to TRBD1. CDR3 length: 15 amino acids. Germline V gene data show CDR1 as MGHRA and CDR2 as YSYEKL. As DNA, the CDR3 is TGCGCAAGCAGCCGAGTCGGACAGGGTGGAAGCGAGCAGTACTTC. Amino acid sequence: CASSRVGQGGSEQYF.

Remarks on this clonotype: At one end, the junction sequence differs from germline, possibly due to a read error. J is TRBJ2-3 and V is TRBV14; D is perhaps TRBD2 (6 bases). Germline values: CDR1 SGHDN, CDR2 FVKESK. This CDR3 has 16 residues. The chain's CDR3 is CASSLLATGVGDTRYF. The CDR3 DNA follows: TGTGCCAGCAGCCTCCTGGCCACGGGAGTTGGAGATACGCGGTATTTT.

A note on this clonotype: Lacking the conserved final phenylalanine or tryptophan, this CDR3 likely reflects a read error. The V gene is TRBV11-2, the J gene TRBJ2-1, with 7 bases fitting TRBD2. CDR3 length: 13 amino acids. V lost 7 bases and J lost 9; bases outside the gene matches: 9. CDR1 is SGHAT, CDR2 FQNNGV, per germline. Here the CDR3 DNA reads TGTGCCAGCATTCGGGGGGTGAGTAGTGAGCAGTTCTTA. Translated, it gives CASIRGVSSEQFL.

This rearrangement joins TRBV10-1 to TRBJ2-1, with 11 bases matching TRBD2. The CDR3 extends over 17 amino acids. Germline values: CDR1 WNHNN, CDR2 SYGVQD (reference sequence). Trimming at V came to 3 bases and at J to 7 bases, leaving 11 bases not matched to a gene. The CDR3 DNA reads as TGCGCCAGCAGTGAATCGACTAGCGGGAACGGGACAAATGAGCAGTTCTTC. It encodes CASSESTSGNGTNEQFF.

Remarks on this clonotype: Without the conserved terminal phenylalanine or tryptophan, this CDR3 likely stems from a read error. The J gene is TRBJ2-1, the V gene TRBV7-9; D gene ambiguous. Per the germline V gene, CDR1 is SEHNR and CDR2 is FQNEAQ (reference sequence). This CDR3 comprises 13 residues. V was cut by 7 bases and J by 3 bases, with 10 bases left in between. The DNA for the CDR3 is TGTGCCAGCAACGGTGGGGTCTACAATGAGCAGTTCCTC. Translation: CASNGGVYNEQFL.

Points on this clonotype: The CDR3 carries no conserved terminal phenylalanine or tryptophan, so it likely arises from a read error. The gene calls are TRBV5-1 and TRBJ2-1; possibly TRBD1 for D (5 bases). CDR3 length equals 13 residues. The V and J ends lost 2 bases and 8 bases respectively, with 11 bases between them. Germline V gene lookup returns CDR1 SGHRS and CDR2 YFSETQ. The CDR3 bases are TGCGCCAGCAGCTTAAGGGGTATCTATGAGCAGTTCCTC. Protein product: CASSLRGIYEQFL.

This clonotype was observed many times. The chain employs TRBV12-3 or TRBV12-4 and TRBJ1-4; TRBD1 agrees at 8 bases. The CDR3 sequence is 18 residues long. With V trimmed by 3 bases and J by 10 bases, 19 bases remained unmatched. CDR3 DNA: TGTGCCAGCAGTTTCTCTCCCCTTACGACAGGGGCAGCGGGAAAACTGTTTTTT. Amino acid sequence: CASSFSPLTTGAAGKLFF.

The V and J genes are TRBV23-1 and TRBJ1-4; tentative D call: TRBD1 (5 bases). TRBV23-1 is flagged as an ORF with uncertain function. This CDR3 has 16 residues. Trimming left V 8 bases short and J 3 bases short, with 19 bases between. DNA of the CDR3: TGCGCCAGCGCGCCCCCTACCGGGGGTTCTAATGAAAAACTGTTTTTT. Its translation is CASAPPTGGSNEKLFF.

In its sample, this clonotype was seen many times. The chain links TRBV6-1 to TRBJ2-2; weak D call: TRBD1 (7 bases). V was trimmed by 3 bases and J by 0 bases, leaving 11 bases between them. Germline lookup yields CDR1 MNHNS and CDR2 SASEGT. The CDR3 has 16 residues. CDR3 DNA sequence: TGTGCCAGCAGTGACCAGGGGGGTTCGAACACCGGGGAGCTGTTTTTT. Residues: CASSDQGGSNTGELFF.

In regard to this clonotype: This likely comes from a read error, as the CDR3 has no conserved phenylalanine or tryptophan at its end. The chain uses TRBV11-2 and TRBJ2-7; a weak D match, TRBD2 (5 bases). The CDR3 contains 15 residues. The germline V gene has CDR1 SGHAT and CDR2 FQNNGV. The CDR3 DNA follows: TGTGCCAGCGGCTTATCCTCGGGGATTACCTACGAGCAGTACTTG. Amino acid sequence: CASGLSSGITYEQYL.

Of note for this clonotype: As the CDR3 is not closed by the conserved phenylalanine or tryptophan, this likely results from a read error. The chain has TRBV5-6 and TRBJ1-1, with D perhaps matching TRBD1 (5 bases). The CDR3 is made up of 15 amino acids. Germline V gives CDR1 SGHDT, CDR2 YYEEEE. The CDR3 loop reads CASSGGDGMNTEAFL. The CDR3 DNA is TGTGCCAGCAGCGGAGGGGACGGAATGAATACTGAAGCTTTCCTT.

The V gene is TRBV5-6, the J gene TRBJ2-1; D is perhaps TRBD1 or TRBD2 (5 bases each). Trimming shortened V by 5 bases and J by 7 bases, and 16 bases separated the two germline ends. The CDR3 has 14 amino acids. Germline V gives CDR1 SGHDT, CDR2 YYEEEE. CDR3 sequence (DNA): TGTGCCAGCAGATTCGGGGCGGTGAGTAATGAGCAGTTCTTC. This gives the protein CASRFGAVSNEQFF. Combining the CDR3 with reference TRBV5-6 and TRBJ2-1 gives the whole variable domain DAGVTQSPTHLIKTRGQQVTLRCSPKSGHDTVSWYQQALGQGPQFIFQYYEEEERQRGNFPDRFSGHQFPNYSSELNVNALLLGDSALYLCASRFGAVSNEQFFGPGTRLTVL.

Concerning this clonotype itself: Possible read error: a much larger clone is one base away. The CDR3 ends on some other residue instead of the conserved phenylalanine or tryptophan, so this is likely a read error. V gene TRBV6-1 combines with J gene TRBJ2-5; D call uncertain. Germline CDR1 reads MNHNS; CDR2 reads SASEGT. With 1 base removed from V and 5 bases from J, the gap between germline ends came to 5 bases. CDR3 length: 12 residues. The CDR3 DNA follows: TGTGCCAGCAGTGAAGTTGCGGAGACCCAGTACTAC. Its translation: CASSEVAETQYY.

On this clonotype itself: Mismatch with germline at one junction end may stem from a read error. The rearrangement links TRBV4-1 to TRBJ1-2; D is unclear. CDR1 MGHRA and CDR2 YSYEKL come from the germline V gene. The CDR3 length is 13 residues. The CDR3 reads CASSDTVIYGYTF. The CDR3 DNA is TGTGCCAGCAGCGATACAGTTATCTATGGCTACACCTTC.

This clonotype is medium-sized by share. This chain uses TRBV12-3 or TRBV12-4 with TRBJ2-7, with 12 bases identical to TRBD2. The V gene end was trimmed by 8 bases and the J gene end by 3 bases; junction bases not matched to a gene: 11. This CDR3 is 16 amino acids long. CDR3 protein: CASEPGLAGSYYEQYF. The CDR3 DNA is TGTGCCAGCGAACCGGGACTAGCGGGCAGCTACTACGAGCAGTACTTC.

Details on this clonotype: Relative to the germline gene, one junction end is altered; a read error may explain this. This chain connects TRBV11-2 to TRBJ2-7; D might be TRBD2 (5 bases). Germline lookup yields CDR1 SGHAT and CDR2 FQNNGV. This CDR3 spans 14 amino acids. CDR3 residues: CANSPRSSLWEQHF. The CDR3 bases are TGTGCCAACAGCCCCAGGTCATCCCTGTGGGAGCAGCACTTC.

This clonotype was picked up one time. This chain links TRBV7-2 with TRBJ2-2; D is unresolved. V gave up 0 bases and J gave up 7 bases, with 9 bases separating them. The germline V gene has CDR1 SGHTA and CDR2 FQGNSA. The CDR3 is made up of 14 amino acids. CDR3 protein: CASSLALSDGELFF. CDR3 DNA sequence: TGTGCCAGCAGCTTAGCGCTAAGCGACGGGGAGCTGTTTTTT.

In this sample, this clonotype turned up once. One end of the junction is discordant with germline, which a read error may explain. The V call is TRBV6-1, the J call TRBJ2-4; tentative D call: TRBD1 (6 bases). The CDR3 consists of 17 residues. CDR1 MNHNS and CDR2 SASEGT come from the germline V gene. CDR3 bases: TGTGTCAGCAGTGAAGAGGGGGTGTTCGTAGCCAAAAACATTCAGAACTTC. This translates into CVSSEEGVFVAKNIQNF.

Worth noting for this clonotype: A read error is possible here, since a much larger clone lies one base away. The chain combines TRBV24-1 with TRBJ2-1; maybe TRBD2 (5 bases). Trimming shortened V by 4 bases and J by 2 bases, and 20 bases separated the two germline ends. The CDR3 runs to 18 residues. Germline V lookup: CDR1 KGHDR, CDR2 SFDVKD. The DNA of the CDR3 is TGTGCCACCAGTGACGCAGCGGAAGGGAGTGGGCCCTACAATGAGCAGTTCTTC. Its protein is CATSDAAEGSGPYNEQFF.

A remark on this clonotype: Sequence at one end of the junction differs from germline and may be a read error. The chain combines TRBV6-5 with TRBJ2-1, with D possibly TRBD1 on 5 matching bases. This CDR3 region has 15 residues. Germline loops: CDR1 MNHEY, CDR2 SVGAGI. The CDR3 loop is CASSYSTAPDNEQFF. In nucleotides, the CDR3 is TGTGCTAGCAGTTACTCGACAGCACCCGACAACGAGCAGTTCTTC.

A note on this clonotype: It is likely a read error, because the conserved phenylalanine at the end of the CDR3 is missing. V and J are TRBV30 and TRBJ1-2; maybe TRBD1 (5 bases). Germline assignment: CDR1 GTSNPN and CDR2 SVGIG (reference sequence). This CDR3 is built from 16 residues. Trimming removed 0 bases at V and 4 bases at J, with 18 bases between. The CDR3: CAWSVQGTGGFYGYTL. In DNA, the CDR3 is TGTGCCTGGAGTGTACAAGGGACCGGCGGATTCTATGGCTACACCTTA.

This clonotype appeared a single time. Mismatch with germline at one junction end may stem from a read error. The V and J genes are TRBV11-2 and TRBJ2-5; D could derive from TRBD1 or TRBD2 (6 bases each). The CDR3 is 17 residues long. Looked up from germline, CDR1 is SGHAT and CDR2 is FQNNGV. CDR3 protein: CASNPGTLGGVGETQWF. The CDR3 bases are TGTGCCAGCAACCCTGGGACTTTAGGGGGAGTAGGGGAGACCCAGTGGTTC.

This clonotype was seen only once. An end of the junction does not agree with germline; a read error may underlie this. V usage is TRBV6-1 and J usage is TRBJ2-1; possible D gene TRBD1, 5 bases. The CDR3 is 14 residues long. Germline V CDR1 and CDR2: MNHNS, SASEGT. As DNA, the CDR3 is TGTGCCAACAGTGTATGGCAAGGGGCGGATGAGCAGTTCTTC. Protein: CANSVWQGADEQFF.

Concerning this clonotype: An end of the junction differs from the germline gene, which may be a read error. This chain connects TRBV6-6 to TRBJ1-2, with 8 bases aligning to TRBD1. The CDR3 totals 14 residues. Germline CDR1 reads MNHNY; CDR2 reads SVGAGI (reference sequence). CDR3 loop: CASCYELQGDGYTF. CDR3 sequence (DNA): TGTGCCAGCTGTTACGAATTACAGGGGGATGGCTACACCTTC.

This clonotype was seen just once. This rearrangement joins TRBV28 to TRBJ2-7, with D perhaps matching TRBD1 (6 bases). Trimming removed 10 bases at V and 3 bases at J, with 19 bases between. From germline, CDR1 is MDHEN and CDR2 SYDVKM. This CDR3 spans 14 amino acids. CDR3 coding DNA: TGTGCCATCAGACCCAGCCAGGGGAGCTACGAGCAGTACTTC. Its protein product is CAIRPSQGSYEQYF.

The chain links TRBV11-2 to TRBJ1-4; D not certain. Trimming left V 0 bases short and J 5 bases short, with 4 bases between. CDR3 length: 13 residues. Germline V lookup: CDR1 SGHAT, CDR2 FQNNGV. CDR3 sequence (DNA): TGTGCCAGCAGCTTAGAACAGAATGAAAAACTGTTTTTT. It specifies CASSLEQNEKLFF.

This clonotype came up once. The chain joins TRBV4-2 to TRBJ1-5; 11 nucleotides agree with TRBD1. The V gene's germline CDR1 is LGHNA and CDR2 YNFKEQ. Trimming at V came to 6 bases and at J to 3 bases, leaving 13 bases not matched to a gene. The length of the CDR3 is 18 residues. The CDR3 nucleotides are TGTGCCAGCAGGCACCCTGAGGTGGGACAGGGGGACAATCAGCCCCAGCATTTT. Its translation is CASRHPEVGQGDNQPQHF.

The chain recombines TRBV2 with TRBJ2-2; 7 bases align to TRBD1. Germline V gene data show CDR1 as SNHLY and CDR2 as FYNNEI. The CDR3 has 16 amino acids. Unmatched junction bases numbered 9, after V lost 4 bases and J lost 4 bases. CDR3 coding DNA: TGTGCCAGCAGTGCCCCGGGGACAGCTCTCACCGGGGAGCTGTTTTTT. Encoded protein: CASSAPGTALTGELFF.

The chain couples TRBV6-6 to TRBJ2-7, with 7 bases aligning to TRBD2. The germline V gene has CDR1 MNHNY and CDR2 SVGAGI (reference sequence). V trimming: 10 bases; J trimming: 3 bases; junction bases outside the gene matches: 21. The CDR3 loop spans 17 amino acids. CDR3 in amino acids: CANNYRREVLLIYEQYF. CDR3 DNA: TGTGCCAACAATTACCGACGGGAGGTCTTATTAATCTACGAGCAGTACTTC.